This TCR beta chain was recovered during a study of blood T cell repertoires in COVID-19. Study context: COVID-19 samples, acute and convalescent, were from the United States, Italy and Spain.

Repertoires were generated with immunoSEQ multiplex PCR, while TCRdb's copy carries only in-frame clones and drops some. The top ten clones hold roughly 2.3% of a sample with 130,000 or so clones, about 86% of them seen once. V was shortened by 8 bases and J by 0 bases, with 19 bases between the two germline ends. Germline CDR1 and CDR2: GTSNPN and SVGIG (reference sequence). The CDR3 runs 15 residues. Sequences were obtained from PBMCs or T cells enriched from blood (not recorded which). This TCR came from a man aged 40-49 years with acute COVID-19. The chain links TRBV30 to TRBJ1-1; D uncertain. The CDR3 coding sequence is TGTGCCCGGCGACGCCGGGATCTCATGAACACTGAAGCTTTCTTT. Translated: CARRRRDLMNTEAFF.